The 7 T cell receptor beta chains reported below all come from one sample, sequenced in a study of shared clonotypes between healthy human individuals. Assay: immunoSEQ multiplex PCR; the TCRdb copy retains only in-frame clones and omits some. The sample yields 1,500,000 or so clones, less than 99% seen once. Specimen: naive CD4+ T cells sorted from blood. Regarding subset: CD45RA+ positively selected. These receptors all stem from a man aged 25 to 40 in good health.

This clone was counted once. This chain links TRBV5-1 with TRBJ2-1, with D perhaps given as TRBD1 or TRBD2 (5 bases each). Per the germline V gene, CDR1 is SGHRS and CDR2 is YFSETQ. V lost 0 bases to trimming and J lost 6 bases, with 13 bases between them. There are 15 residues in the CDR3. The CDR3 here is CASSLGQRDGNEQFF. CDR3 sequence (DNA): TGCGCCAGCAGCTTGGGACAGAGGGATGGCAATGAGCAGTTCTTC.

The chain couples TRBV6-6 to TRBJ2-5, with D maybe TRBD2 (6 bases). The V gene lost 7 bases and the J gene lost 2 bases, with 17 bases spanning the gap. The CDR3 sequence is 15 residues long. Per the germline V gene, CDR1 is MNHNY and CDR2 is SVGAGI (reference sequence). The CDR3 DNA follows: TGTGCCAGCATCCTGAGACTAGGCGGTCAAGAGACCCAGTACTTC. Translating it yields CASILRLGGQETQYF.

The chain employs TRBV13 and TRBJ2-3; 8 bases are shared with TRBD2. V was clipped by 3 bases and J by 4 bases; unmatched bases: 3. This CDR3 region has 14 residues. The germline CDR1 and CDR2 sequences are PRHDT and FYEKMQ (reference sequence). This chain's CDR3 is CASSFKRGPDTQYF. The CDR3 DNA follows: TGTGCCAGCAGCTTTAAGCGGGGGCCAGATACGCAGTATTTT.

The rearrangement links TRBV27 to TRBJ2-1; 8 nucleotides align to TRBD2. The junction had 5 bases not matched to a gene; V was cut back by 5 bases and J by 8 bases. This CDR3 contains 13 residues. CDR1 and CDR2 (germline): MNHEY, SMNVEV (reference sequence). The DNA for the CDR3 is TGTGCCAGCAGTAGCCGTAGCGGGGATGAGCAGTTCTTC. Protein: CASSSRSGDEQFF.

To note about this clone: This sample includes further DNA sequences coding for the same CDR3. This sequence joins TRBV27 and TRBJ1-1; D uncertain. This CDR3 spans 13 amino acids. Germline V gene data show CDR1 as MNHEY and CDR2 as SMNVEV (reference sequence). V lost 0 bases, J lost 2 bases, and 4 bases lay in between. CDR3 DNA sequence: TGTGCCAGCAGTTTATCCCGTAACACTGAAGCTTTCTTT. This sequence encodes CASSLSRNTEAFF.

The chain couples TRBV28 to TRBJ1-1; TRBD1 might be the D (5 bases). Trimming took 7 bases from V and 10 from J, leaving 22 bases between them. This CDR3 region has 14 residues. Germline CDR1 is MDHEN and CDR2 is SYDVKM. The CDR3 DNA is TGTGCCAGCACCCCCTCGGCCCCAGGGCTAGGAGCTTTCTTT. It is translated as CASTPSAPGLGAFF.

About this clone: Other DNA sequences from this sample encode an identical CDR3 as well. CDR3 sequence (DNA): TGTGCCAGCTCACCTACAGGGGGCACAGATACGCAGTATTTT. This encodes CASSPTGGTDTQYF. This chain links TRBV18 with TRBJ2-3; TRBD1 aligns across 7 bases. Per germline, CDR1 KGHSH and CDR2 LQKENI. The CDR3 is 14 residues long. The ends lost 3 bases at V and 1 base at J; junction bases unmatched: 1.